The sequence of this T cell receptor (beta chain) was determined in a study of cytomegalovirus exposure and HLA in healthy donors. Study findings and constraints: Trimming of TCR beta V- and J-genes showed a link, identified in a later analysis, to a missense DCLRE1C variant.

Looked up from germline, CDR1 is SGHRS and CDR2 is YFSETQ. CDR3 length equals 14 residues. V was clipped by 3 bases and J by 5 bases; unmatched bases: 5. Use of 60 Vbeta and 13 Jbeta primers characterized the PCR. Only in-frame clones appear in the TCRdb table, and some are missing; sequencing was by immunoSEQ multiplex PCR. The sample comprises tens of thousands of clones, less than 80% of which are singletons, and 1.4% rests with the top ten. As regards this clone: Its antigen is unidentified.

Material: PBMCs. V and J are TRBV5-1 and TRBJ2-3; TRBD1 matches 8 bases. The sequence came from a male donor in good health and CMV-seronegative. Here the CDR3 DNA reads TGCGCCAGCAGCTCAGGACAGGGAGGAGATACGCAGTATTTT. Amino acids: CASSSGQGGDTQYF.